This T cell receptor beta chain originates from a study of breast tumors, draining lymph nodes, adjacent tissues. General study results and limits: Data fit most tumor T cells coming from lymph node, expanding in tumor. The lymph node origin of tumor T cells was framed as consistent with a hypothesis, not demonstrated. Luminal-like breast cancer showed significantly higher tumor–nontumor repertoire similarity than basal-like. Tumor repertoires ranked between lymph nodes and nontumor tissue in diversity, with V and J gene preferences.

TCRdb reanalysed the multiplex PCR reads using MiXCR and keeps one entry per CDR3 protein. In the table there are around 290,000 distinct CDR3 sequences, roughly 30% of which are singletons. V shed 6 bases and J shed 6 bases, with 8 bases lying between them. The CDR3 is made up of 12 amino acids. Germline V gene lookup returns CDR1 WNHNN and CDR2 SYGVQD (reference sequence). This clonotype showed up many times. Its antigen is as yet unknown. Breast cancer patients provided tissue from their axillary draining lymph nodes. This receptor was taken from a female donor with breast cancer. Some clones in this sample may be carry-over from other donors' samples. Sequences were obtained from axillary lymph node tissue. The genes are TRBV10-1 and TRBJ2-2, with D perhaps given as TRBD1 or TRBD2 (6 bases each). This CDR3 reads CASSRGPGELFF. The CDR3 DNA is TGCGCCAGCAGCCGGGGGCCCGGGGAGCTGTTTTTT.